This entry describes one TCR beta chain. The antigen is undetermined. The germline V gene has CDR1 SGHDT and CDR2 YYEEEE. The CDR3 totals 17 residues. Trimming removed 0 bases from V and 5 bases from J; junction bases left unmatched: 7. With 60 Vbeta and 13 Jbeta primers, the PCR was carried out. Generated by immunoSEQ multiplex PCR, the TCRdb table keeps only in-frame clones and is missing some. The data contain about 140,000 clones, around 79% of them singletons. The data belong to a study of cytomegalovirus exposure and HLA in healthy donors. In the study overall: For the approximately 390 genotyped donors, 75% to 90% fell within the Caucasian-associated ancestry cluster.

Broader study findings: A list of approximately 160 TCR beta chains associated with cytomegalovirus was given. Specificity for CMV antigens was confirmed in vitro for a few of the CMV-associated chains. The study assumed roughly uniform donor sequencing depth for presence/absence analyses.

The clonotype comes from a man aged 18 to 35 in good health and CMV-seronegative. This chain links TRBV5-6 with TRBJ1-5; 11 bases are shared with TRBD1. The sample consisted of PBMCs. CDR3 residues: CASSLANGQGAYQPQHF. In nucleotides, the CDR3 is TGTGCCAGCAGCTTGGCCAACGGACAGGGGGCTTATCAGCCCCAGCATTTT.